These 32 T cell receptor beta chains were sequenced from one sample in a study of shared clonotypes between healthy human individuals. Sequencing used immunoSEQ multiplex PCR; TCRdb keeps in-frame clones, though not all of them. The table lists roughly 170,000 clones, approximately 62% of them singletons. Sequencing was done on a sample of memory CD4+ T cells sorted from blood. The subset denotes: CD45RA-negative fraction. Source of these receptors: a man aged 25 to 45 in good health.

The chain recombines TRBV7-9 with TRBJ1-5; possibly TRBD1 for D (5 bases). CDR3 length: 18 residues. Germline-derived CDR1 and CDR2 are SEHNR and FQNEAQ (reference sequence). Trimming stripped 2 bases from V and 0 bases from J, with 17 bases between. CDR3 sequence: CASSLSLQGLSSNQPQHF. In nucleotides, the CDR3 is TGTGCCAGCAGCTTATCACTTCAGGGCTTGAGTAGCAATCAGCCCCAGCATTTT.

The rearrangement uses TRBV19 and TRBJ1-2; 7 bases fit TRBD1. The junction had 9 bases not matched to a gene; V was cut back by 4 bases and J by 4 bases. CDR1 and CDR2 from the germline V gene are LNHDA and SQIVND (reference sequence). This CDR3 has 15 residues. CDR3 nucleotide sequence: TGTGCCAGTAGTAAATCCTCGGGACAGCCCTATGGCTACACCTTC. Translated: CASSKSSGQPYGYTF. Full variable domain (missing parts from reference TRBV19 and TRBJ1-2): DGGITQSPKYLFRKEGQNVTLSCEQNLNHDAMYWYRQDPGQGLRLIYYSQIVNDFQKGDIAEGYSVSREKKESFPLTVTSAQKNPTAFYLCASSKSSGQPYGYTFGSGTRLTVV.

This clone turned up a few times. The chain combines TRBV5-1 with TRBJ2-3; D gene unclear. The CDR3 has 13 amino acids. Germline CDR1 is SGHRS and CDR2 is YFSETQ. The V and J ends lost 4 bases and 1 base respectively, with 7 bases between them. As DNA, the CDR3 is TGCGCCAGCAGCGGACGGGGCACAGATACGCAGTATTTT. Translated: CASSGRGTDTQYF.

CDR3 nucleotide sequence: TGCGCCAGCAGTCCAGGGACAGGGTCCGATACGCAGTATTTT. Its translation is CASSPGTGSDTQYF. This rearrangement joins TRBV5-1 to TRBJ2-3, with 9 bases identical to TRBD1. After removal of 5 bases from V and 6 bases from J, the junction contained 7 bases not matched to a gene. Germline CDR1 SGHRS, CDR2 YFSETQ. The length of the CDR3 is 14 residues.

This rearrangement joins TRBV9 to TRBJ2-7, with D possibly being TRBD2 (6 bases). Trimming took 4 bases from V and 2 from J, leaving 13 bases between them. The CDR3 has 14 residues. Germline V gene data show CDR1 as SGDLS and CDR2 as YYNGEE. CDR3 DNA: TGTGCCAGCAGCCCAGACCCGGGAGCCTACGAGCAGTACTTC. Protein product: CASSPDPGAYEQYF.

This clone was seen a handful of times. This chain connects TRBV7-2 to TRBJ2-7; 8 bases line up with TRBD1. With V trimmed by 5 bases and J by 2 bases, 11 bases remained unmatched. The CDR3 extends over 16 amino acids. CDR1 is SGHTA and CDR2 is FQGNSA in the germline V gene. The CDR3 DNA is TGTGCCAGCAGCCGCGCGACAGGGGACTGGGCCTACGAGCAGTACTTC. Protein product: CASSRATGDWAYEQYF.

The genes are TRBV6-1 and TRBJ2-5; no clear D gene. Trimming pared 10 bases from V and 4 bases from J, leaving 7 bases between. The CDR3 has 10 residues. In germline, CDR1 is MNHNS, CDR2 SASEGT. The CDR3 is CATSRETQYF. As DNA, the CDR3 is TGTGCCACATCCCGAGAGACCCAGTACTTC.

This chain's CDR3 is CASSSFLTGVSTEAFF. In DNA, the CDR3 is TGTGCCAGCAGTTCCTTCCTGACAGGGGTGAGCACTGAAGCTTTCTTT. The chain couples TRBV27 to TRBJ1-1; the match to TRBD1 covers 8 bases. The germline V gene has CDR1 MNHEY and CDR2 SMNVEV (reference sequence). CDR3 length: 16 residues. J gave up 4 bases and V 4 bases, and 11 bases lay outside the gene matches.

A single count supports this clone. This chain links TRBV6-1 with TRBJ2-2; D remains ambiguous. Per the germline V gene, CDR1 is MNHNS and CDR2 is SASEGT. The CDR3 loop spans 14 amino acids. The ends were cut back, 0 bases at V and 11 bases at J, with 13 bases in the middle. CDR3 sequence: CASSEARVVVELFF. The CDR3 bases are TGTGCCAGCAGTGAAGCGCGCGTCGTTGTTGAGCTGTTTTTT.

V gene TRBV30 combines with J gene TRBJ2-7; D possibly uses TRBD1 or TRBD2 (5 bases each). V gave up 2 bases and J gave up 0 bases, with 17 bases separating them. The CDR3 sequence is 16 residues long. CDR1 is GTSNPN, CDR2 SVGIG, per germline (reference sequence). The CDR3 nucleotides are TGTGCCTGGAGTCCTGTCAGAGGGACCTTCTCCTACGAGCAGTACTTC. It yields the protein CAWSPVRGTFSYEQYF.

The chain recombines TRBV29-1 with TRBJ1-2; 11 nucleotides agree with TRBD1. V dropped 4 bases and J dropped 8; count of bases not matched to a gene: 6. CDR1 SQVTM and CDR2 ANQGSEA come from the germline V gene. This CDR3 spans 13 amino acids. CDR3 coding DNA: TGCAGCGTTGTAGGACAGGGGGCATGGGGCTACACCTTC. As protein: CSVVGQGAWGYTF. Supplemented by reference TRBV29-1 and TRBJ1-2, the full variable domain reads SAVISQKPSRDICQRGTSLTIQCQVDSQVTMMFWYRQQPGQSLTLIATANQGSEATYESGFVIDKFPISRPNLTFSTLTVSNMSPEDSSIYLCSVVGQGAWGYTFGSGTRLTVV.

The chain has TRBV2 and TRBJ2-1; TRBD1 matches at 9 bases. After removal of 8 bases from V and 5 bases from J, the junction contained 13 bases not matched to a gene. From germline, CDR1 is SNHLY and CDR2 FYNNEI. The CDR3 consists of 16 residues. CDR3 nucleotide sequence: TGTGCCAGCCGGGTTTGGGGACAGGGAAATGACAATGAGCAGTTCTTC. Its translation: CASRVWGQGNDNEQFF.

V gene TRBV19 combines with J gene TRBJ2-7; D is unresolved. Germline CDR1 reads LNHDA; CDR2 reads SQIVND (reference sequence). The CDR3 is made up of 15 amino acids. V was trimmed by 3 bases and J by 0 bases, leaving 12 bases between them. The CDR3 reads CASSIILGSSYEQYF. The CDR3 DNA sequence: TGTGCCAGTAGTATTATCTTGGGAAGCTCCTACGAGCAGTACTTC.

This clone showed up just a few times. The rearrangement links TRBV10-3 to TRBJ2-1, with a possible D match to TRBD2 (5 bases). The CDR3 covers 13 residues. V gave up 6 bases and J gave up 5 bases, with 11 bases separating them. The V gene's germline CDR1 is ENHRY and CDR2 SYGVKD. As DNA, the CDR3 is TGTGCCATCAGGTTGTCCGGGAACAATGAGCAGTTCTTC. Its translation is CAIRLSGNNEQFF.

This clone was picked up one time. This specimen includes other DNA sequences encoding the same CDR3. This chain connects TRBV27 to TRBJ2-1, with 10 positions matching TRBD2. The CDR3 contains 14 residues. Germline V gene lookup returns CDR1 MNHEY and CDR2 SMNVEV (reference sequence). V shed 6 bases, J shed 4 bases, and the junction held 3 bases outside the gene matches. CDR3 coding DNA: TGTGCCAGCAGCCCTAGCGGGAGTTACAATGAGCAGTTCTTC. Protein: CASSPSGSYNEQFF.

The genes are TRBV4-2 and TRBJ2-5, with 12 bases matching TRBD2. CDR1 and CDR2 (germline): LGHNA, YNFKEQ. The CDR3 loop spans 16 amino acids. V dropped 1 base and J dropped 5; count of bases not matched to a gene: 5. The CDR3 loop reads CASSQVASGRAETQYF. Here the CDR3 DNA reads TGTGCCAGCAGCCAAGTCGCTAGCGGGAGGGCGGAGACCCAGTACTTC.

The table lists this clone with a count of one. The chain has TRBV7-8 and TRBJ1-4, with D possibly TRBD1 on 5 matching bases. The V end lost 5 bases, the J end lost 7 bases, and 20 bases lay between the germline ends. Germline V gives CDR1 SGHVS, CDR2 FQNEAQ. The CDR3 has 16 amino acids. The CDR3 reads CASSPIGSGLGEKLFF. The CDR3 DNA is TGTGCCAGCAGCCCCATTGGGTCAGGGCTCGGTGAAAAACTGTTTTTT.

This clone was recorded a few times. The gene calls are TRBV2 and TRBJ1-2, with D unclear. This CDR3 region has 14 residues. The V end lost 6 bases, the J end lost 8 bases, and 19 bases lay between the germline ends. CDR1 is SNHLY and CDR2 is FYNNEI in the germline V gene. DNA for the CDR3: TGTGCCAGCAGCCTGAAGGGAGCGGTCGGGGGCTACACCTTC. This codes for CASSLKGAVGGYTF.

Comments on this clone: One end of the junction does not line up with germline, which may come from a read error. This chain connects TRBV7-7 to TRBJ2-5; perhaps TRBD2 as D (6 bases). The CDR3 runs to 15 residues. Germline-derived CDR1 and CDR2 are SSHAT and FNYEAQ (reference sequence). CDR3 region: CASSATGGLQETQYF. The CDR3 DNA sequence: TGTGCTAGCAGCGCGACCGGGGGTTTACAAGAGACCCAGTACTTC.

The V and J genes are TRBV15 and TRBJ2-6; the D is unclear. Germline V lookup: CDR1 LNHNV, CDR2 YYDKDF (reference sequence). This CDR3 contains 14 residues. V lost 6 bases and J 0 bases, leaving 6 bases between the germline ends. In DNA form, the CDR3 reads TGTGCCACCAGTTCAGGCTCTGGGGCCAACGTCCTGACTTTC. It is translated as CATSSGSGANVLTF.

The chain couples TRBV30 to TRBJ1-3; D uncertain. Germline V lookup: CDR1 GTSNPN, CDR2 SVGIG (reference sequence). The CDR3 is made up of 15 amino acids. V lost 4 bases to trimming and J lost 7 bases, with 20 bases between them. In nucleotides, the CDR3 is TGTGCCTGGAAGATCGGGAGAAGCACTTTGAACACCATATATTTT. This encodes CAWKIGRSTLNTIYF.

The chain couples TRBV14 to TRBJ1-1, with 9 bases that match TRBD1. V was pared by 0 bases and J by 5 bases, with 1 base of the junction left unmatched. CDR3 size: 14 residues. Germline loops: CDR1 SGHDN, CDR2 FVKESK. Written as DNA, the CDR3 is TGTGCCAGCAGCCAAGAACAGGGGGCAACTGAAGCTTTCTTT. Its protein is CASSQEQGATEAFF.

This clone was picked up a small number of times. V usage is TRBV11-2 and J usage is TRBJ2-3; D perhaps matches TRBD2 (5 bases). Germline CDR1 SGHAT, CDR2 FQNNGV. V dropped 7 bases and J dropped 5 bases, with 16 bases sitting between them. The CDR3 sequence is 14 residues long. CDR3: CASNRVAEGDTQYF. The CDR3 nucleotides read TGTGCCAGCAACCGTGTGGCCGAGGGAGATACGCAGTATTTT.

The V and J genes are TRBV28 and TRBJ2-7; TRBD1 matches 7 bases. Germline CDR1 and CDR2: MDHEN and SYDVKM. The CDR3 length is 16 residues. V trimming: 5 bases; J trimming: 6 bases; junction bases outside the gene matches: 16. The CDR3 coding sequence is TGTGCCAGCAGTCCACACCCGGGACAGATTGGAGGCGAGCAGTACTTC. Encoded protein: CASSPHPGQIGGEQYF.

This clone was counted many times. V and J are TRBV2 and TRBJ1-5; 10 nucleotides line up with TRBD1. In germline, CDR1 is SNHLY, CDR2 FYNNEI. The CDR3 extends over 15 amino acids. V lost 5 bases, J lost 6 bases, and 7 bases stayed unmatched. In nucleotides, the CDR3 is TGTGCCAGCAGTTCGGGACAGGGGTCTTCTCAGCCCCAGCATTTT. Protein sequence: CASSSGQGSSQPQHF.

This clone appeared a single time. The chain employs TRBV7-9 and TRBJ2-3; 9 positions agree with TRBD1. This CDR3 spans 18 amino acids. CDR1 and CDR2 from the germline V gene are SEHNR and FQNEAQ (reference sequence). Trimming took 5 bases from V and 2 from J; bases not matched to a gene: 14. The CDR3 here is CASSPTGQGVRHTDTQYF. The CDR3 coding sequence is TGTGCCAGCAGCCCAACGGGACAGGGTGTGAGGCACACAGATACGCAGTATTTT. Full variable domain (remainder filled in from reference TRBV7-9 and TRBJ2-3): DTGVSQNPRHKITKRGQNVTFRCDPISEHNRLYWYRQTLGQGPEFLTYFQNEAQLEKSRLLSDRFSAERPKGSFSTLEIQRTEQGDSAMYLCASSPTGQGVRHTDTQYFGPGTRLTVL.

This chain joins TRBV11-2 and TRBJ2-1, with D possibly being TRBD1 (6 bases). Germline CDR1 and CDR2: SGHAT and FQNNGV. The CDR3 extends over 14 amino acids. The germline V and J ends were trimmed by 5 bases and 7 bases, with 15 bases remaining between them. The CDR3 coding sequence is TGTGCCAGCAGCATGGGACATCTTGGGAATGAGCAGTTCTTC. Amino acid sequence: CASSMGHLGNEQFF.

The J gene is TRBJ2-3, the V gene TRBV19, with D unresolved. Looked up from germline, CDR1 is LNHDA and CDR2 is SQIVND (reference sequence). This CDR3 spans 14 amino acids. The ends were cut back, 4 bases at V and 5 bases at J, with 13 bases in the middle. The CDR3, as DNA: TGTGCCAGTAGTAATGGTGGCACACTAGATACGCAGTATTTT. Translating it yields CASSNGGTLDTQYF. The variable domain in full, completed from reference TRBV19 and TRBJ2-3, reads DGGITQSPKYLFRKEGQNVTLSCEQNLNHDAMYWYRQDPGQGLRLIYYSQIVNDFQKGDIAEGYSVSREKKESFPLTVTSAQKNPTAFYLCASSNGGTLDTQYFGPGTRLTVL.

V gene TRBV7-6 combines with J gene TRBJ1-1; 7 bases agree with TRBD1. CDR1 is SGHVS, CDR2 FNYEAQ, per germline. Trimming took 2 bases from V and 2 from J; bases not matched to a gene: 5. CDR3 size: 15 residues. This CDR3 is CASSLLTGSNTEAFF. In nucleotides, the CDR3 is TGTGCCAGCAGCTTATTGACAGGGTCCAACACTGAAGCTTTCTTT.

This chain joins TRBV7-9 and TRBJ2-1; 8 bases are a match to TRBD2. The ends lost 5 bases at V and 9 bases at J; junction bases unmatched: 3. The CDR3 totals 12 residues. Germline V gene lookup returns CDR1 SEHNR and CDR2 FQNEAQ (reference sequence). CDR3 in DNA: TGTGCCAGCAGCCCGCTAGCGGGTGAGCAGTTCTTC. This translates into CASSPLAGEQFF.

This chain links TRBV11-3 with TRBJ2-1, with D possibly being TRBD2 (6 bases). Trimming pared 1 base from V and 9 bases from J, leaving 19 bases between. The germline V gene encodes CDR1 SGHNT and CDR2 YENEEA. CDR3 length equals 16 residues. Here the CDR3 DNA reads TGTGCCAGCAGCTTAGTCGGGACTGGGCTTCTGGTTGAGCAGTTCTTC. Amino acids: CASSLVGTGLLVEQFF.

This chain joins TRBV5-8 and TRBJ2-7, with D perhaps TRBD1 (6 bases). CDR3 length: 13 amino acids. Germline loops: CDR1 SGHTS, CDR2 YDEGEE. Trimming shortened V by 4 bases and J by 0 bases, and 8 bases separated the two germline ends. The CDR3 bases are TGTGCCAGCAGCCGGACAGACTCCTACGAGCAGTACTTC. It translates to CASSRTDSYEQYF.